This T cell receptor (beta chain) was obtained from a study of CD8 T cells in ankylosing spondylitis. Study-level findings and limits: Disease-linked clones were found to be CD8+ and relatively rare in peripheral blood. Disease-linked clones reportedly concentrated significantly in matched ankylosing spondylitis synovial fluid. A motif in TCR beta, a set of 8 or 9 highly homologous variants, appeared characteristic of ankylosing spondylitis blood.

The trim removed 5 bases at V and 15 bases at J, leaving 6 bases unmatched. Germline values: CDR1 SGHVS, CDR2 FQNEAQ. The CDR3 consists of 11 residues. As regards this clonotype: The antigen remains undetermined.

Scientists made TCR beta libraries using quantitative 5'-RACE with molecular barcodes. TCRdb processed the 5' RACE reads anew with MiXCR; each CDR3 protein has one entry. Altogether about 240,000 distinct CDR3 sequences are present, around 11% being singletons, with the ten largest covering 6% to 7.5%. This TCR was recovered from a male donor with ankylosing spondylitis or in good health (not recorded which). The chain employs TRBV7-8 and TRBJ2-1; 8 bases are a match to TRBD1. The specimen sequenced was blood, either unsorted or a sorted T cell fraction (not recorded which). The CDR3 region has the DNA TGTGCCAGCAGCCCGGCGGACAGGGCGTTCTTC. Its protein is CASSPADRAFF.